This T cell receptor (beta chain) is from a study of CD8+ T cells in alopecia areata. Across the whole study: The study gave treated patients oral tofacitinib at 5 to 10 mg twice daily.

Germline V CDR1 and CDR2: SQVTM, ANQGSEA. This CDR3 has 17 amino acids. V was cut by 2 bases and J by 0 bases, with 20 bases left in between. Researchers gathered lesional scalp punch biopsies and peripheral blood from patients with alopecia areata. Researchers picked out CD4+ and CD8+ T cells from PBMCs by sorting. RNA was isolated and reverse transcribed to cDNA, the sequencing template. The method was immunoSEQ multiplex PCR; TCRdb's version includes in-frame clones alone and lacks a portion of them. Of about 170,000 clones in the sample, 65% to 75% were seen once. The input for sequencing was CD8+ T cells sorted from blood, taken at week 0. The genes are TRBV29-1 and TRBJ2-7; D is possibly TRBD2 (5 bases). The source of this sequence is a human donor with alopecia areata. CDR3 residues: CSVENWSRTLSSYEQYF. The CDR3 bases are TGCAGCGTTGAAAATTGGTCCCGGACTCTAAGCTCCTACGAGCAGTACTTC.